This TCR beta chain is drawn from a study of cytomegalovirus exposure and HLA in healthy donors. Study-wide points: Trimming of TCR beta V- and J-genes showed a link, identified in a later analysis, to a missense DCLRE1C variant. The study recorded 164 TCR beta chains that were cytomegalovirus-associated. TRBV6-2, TRBV6-3 and some other V segments were unresolvable in 87-base-pair reads.

V was shortened by 0 bases and J by 2 bases, with 12 bases between the two germline ends. The CDR3 spans 15 residues. Germline-derived CDR1 and CDR2 are SGHNT and YYREEE (reference sequence). This clone was counted a single time. Its antigen is as yet unknown. PCR employed 60 Vbeta and 13 Jbeta primers. The data were produced by immunoSEQ multiplex PCR, yet TCRdb's version contains in-frame clones alone and is incomplete. In the table there are 95,000 to 150,000 clones, roughly 85% of which are singletons. The clonotype was recovered from a woman between 40 and 55 years old in good health and CMV-seropositive. The genes are TRBV5-4 and TRBJ2-7, with D possibly matching TRBD2 (5 bases). The sequenced material came from PBMCs. CDR3 loop: CASSLGLAGTYEQYF. The CDR3, as DNA: TGTGCCAGCAGCTTGGGGCTAGCAGGCACCTACGAGCAGTACTTC.